The 20 T cell receptor beta chains below come from one sample, sequenced in a study of cytomegalovirus exposure and HLA in healthy donors (dated by TCRdb to the late 2010s). Libraries came from the immunoSEQ multiplex PCR assay. For the multiplex PCR, a mixture combining 60 forward primers for TCR Vbeta segments and 13 reverse primers for TCR Jbeta segments was used. TCRdb limited this immuneACCESS table to in-frame rearrangements with V and J called. A share of clones is missing; checked studies link under half to unresolved V genes, and the rest is unexplained. The sample table lists just over 95,000 clones, around 79% of them with a count of one. Around 5.3% of the sample lies in the top ten. Sequencing was performed on PBMCs. Every receptor here comes from a woman in her thirties or forties in good health and CMV-seronegative.

In this sample, this clone turned up a few times. The chain uses TRBV4-2 and TRBJ1-6, with D perhaps matching TRBD1 (6 bases). The ends were cut back, 3 bases at V and 6 bases at J, with 18 bases in the middle. This CDR3 contains 17 residues. CDR1 and CDR2 from the germline V gene are LGHNA and YNFKEQ. For the CDR3, the DNA is TGTGCCAGCAGCCAGGGCCGAACTACAGGGATTAATTCACCCCTCCACTTT. Translating it yields CASSQGRTTGINSPLHF.

This clone was seen a handful of times. The V and J genes are TRBV6-1 and TRBJ2-7; 11 bases fit TRBD2. The CDR3 contains 15 residues. Germline CDR1 MNHNS, CDR2 SASEGT. V was clipped by 6 bases and J by 6 bases; unmatched bases: 10. In DNA, the CDR3 is TGTGCCAGCAGCGATCTAGCGGGGGGCAGCGGCGAGCAGTACTTC. Its translation: CASSDLAGGSGEQYF.

V and J are TRBV19 and TRBJ2-5, with 12 positions matching TRBD2. Trimming at V came to 5 bases and at J to 5 bases, leaving 6 bases not matched to a gene. Germline CDR1 reads LNHDA; CDR2 reads SQIVND (reference sequence). CDR3 length equals 15 residues. Here the CDR3 reads CASSPGTSGWETQYF. DNA of the CDR3: TGTGCCAGTAGTCCCGGGACTAGCGGGTGGGAGACCCAGTACTTC.

This clone was observed a handful of times. V is TRBV7-9 and J is TRBJ2-1, with 12 positions matching TRBD2. There are 15 residues in the CDR3. V shed 3 bases and J 6 bases; nucleotides not matched to a gene: 3. Germline V gene sequence: CDR1 SEHNR, CDR2 FQNEAQ (reference sequence). CDR3 DNA: TGTGCCAGCAGCTTTGGACTAGCGGGGCCCAATGAGCAGTTCTTC. This codes for CASSFGLAGPNEQFF.

The genes are TRBV11-3 and TRBJ2-3, with TRBD1 matching over 9 bases. This CDR3 region has 16 residues. V lost 5 bases to trimming and J lost 4 bases; unmatched junction nucleotides: 10. Germline V gives CDR1 SGHNT, CDR2 YENEEA. The CDR3 sequence is CASSPPGQGMSDTQYF. In nucleotides, the CDR3 is TGTGCCAGCAGCCCCCCGGGACAGGGCATGTCAGATACGCAGTATTTT.

The genes are TRBV9 and TRBJ2-2; tentative D call: TRBD2 (6 bases). The V gene's germline CDR1 is SGDLS and CDR2 YYNGEE. The CDR3 runs to 16 residues. Trimming pared 3 bases from V and 2 bases from J, leaving 14 bases between. The chain's CDR3 is CASSDAGLYNTGELFF. The CDR3, as DNA: TGTGCCAGCAGCGACGCGGGACTGTATAACACCGGGGAGCTGTTTTTT.

This clone has more than one count but fewer than ten. The V call is TRBV2, the J call TRBJ1-2; 7 positions match TRBD1. Germline V gene lookup returns CDR1 SNHLY and CDR2 FYNNEI. The CDR3 totals 13 residues. V lost 8 bases, J lost 2 bases, and 5 bases stayed unmatched. CDR3 DNA: TGTGCCAGCGGACCGACAGGGAACTATGGCTACACCTTC. Amino acids: CASGPTGNYGYTF.

This chain connects TRBV9 to TRBJ2-7, with 8 bases fitting TRBD2. The CDR3 is 14 amino acids. J gave up 6 bases and V 2 bases, and 7 bases lay outside the gene matches. The germline CDR1 and CDR2 sequences are SGDLS and YYNGEE. The DNA of the CDR3 is TGTGCCAGCAGCGTGTCGGGGGGGCCGAGCGAGCAGTACTTC. This gives the protein CASSVSGGPSEQYF.

V usage is TRBV5-1 and J usage is TRBJ2-5, with D unresolved. The CDR3 spans 13 residues. Trimming removed 0 bases at V and 4 bases at J, with 7 bases between. In germline, CDR1 is SGHRS, CDR2 YFSETQ. CDR3 sequence: CASSLASTETQYF. In DNA, the CDR3 is TGCGCCAGCAGCTTGGCAAGCACAGAGACCCAGTACTTC.

The sample holds a few counts of this clone. The rearrangement uses TRBV18 and TRBJ2-7, with 11 bases that match TRBD1. Germline values: CDR1 KGHSH, CDR2 LQKENI. CDR3 length: 13 amino acids. V trimming: 6 bases; J trimming: 6 bases; junction bases outside the gene matches: 4. CDR3 sequence: CASSQDRGLEQYF. The CDR3 nucleotides read TGTGCCAGCTCGCAGGACAGGGGGCTCGAGCAGTACTTC.

This sequence joins TRBV4-3 and TRBJ1-2, with D maybe TRBD1 (6 bases). V lost 0 bases and J 4 bases, leaving 12 bases between the germline ends. In germline, CDR1 is LGHNA, CDR2 YSLEER. The CDR3 runs 15 residues. As DNA, the CDR3 is TGCGCCAGCAGCCAAGACCGGACAGTGAGCTATGGCTACACCTTC. Translation: CASSQDRTVSYGYTF.

The chain recombines TRBV7-9 with TRBJ2-3; perhaps TRBD1 as D (5 bases). Germline CDR1 is SEHNR and CDR2 is FQNEAQ (reference sequence). Deletions cut 1 base from V and 1 base from J, with 9 bases between. The CDR3 is 15 amino acids. In nucleotides, the CDR3 is TGTGCCAGCAGCTTAGGACAGCTTGGCACAGATACGCAGTATTTT. Residues: CASSLGQLGTDTQYF.

This clone has a handful of counts. The chain joins TRBV5-4 to TRBJ2-5; 9 bases match TRBD1. CDR3 size: 15 residues. Germline CDR1 reads SGHNT; CDR2 reads YYREEE (reference sequence). The ends lost 5 bases at V and 5 bases at J; junction bases unmatched: 10. CDR3 DNA sequence: TGTGCCAGCAGTTATACCGGACAGGGGCGGGAGACCCAGTACTTC. Translating it yields CASSYTGQGRETQYF.

The CDR3 nucleotides read TGTGCCAGCAGTTTAGGGGCCAGGGGAATCTACGAGCAGTACTTC. The encoded protein is CASSLGARGIYEQYF. The rearrangement uses TRBV27 and TRBJ2-7; D possibly corresponds to TRBD1 (6 bases). Trimming stripped 2 bases from V and 3 bases from J, with 14 bases between. This CDR3 is 15 amino acids long. CDR1 MNHEY and CDR2 SMNVEV come from the germline V gene (reference sequence).

The rearrangement joins TRBV5-1 to TRBJ2-3; 9 bases are a match to TRBD1. The CDR3 is 16 amino acids. Germline V gene sequence: CDR1 SGHRS, CDR2 YFSETQ. V shed 5 bases and J 3 bases; nucleotides not matched to a gene: 10. The DNA for the CDR3 is TGCGCCAGCAGGGAGCCGGGACAGGGCATAACAGATACGCAGTATTTT. The encoded protein is CASREPGQGITDTQYF.

The chain links TRBV5-4 to TRBJ1-6, with D unclear. The CDR3 length is 13 residues. Germline lookup yields CDR1 SGHNT and CDR2 YYREEE (reference sequence). Deletions cut 1 base from V and 7 bases from J, with 6 bases between. The CDR3 protein is CASSLSSNSPLHF. The DNA for the CDR3 is TGTGCCAGCAGCTTGAGCTCAAATTCACCCCTCCACTTT.

This chain connects TRBV18 to TRBJ1-1; D is ambiguous. CDR3 size: 15 residues. The germline V gene has CDR1 KGHSH and CDR2 LQKENI. Trimming removed 2 bases at V and 2 bases at J, with 12 bases between. The CDR3 DNA follows: TGTGCCAGCTCACCAATGGATTCGGGAAACACTGAAGCTTTCTTT. Amino acid sequence: CASSPMDSGNTEAFF.

This clone was counted a few times. The DNA of the CDR3 is TGTGCCAGCAGCCCGACCTACAGGGGGCGATACCTCAATCAGCCCCAGCATTTT. Amino acid sequence: CASSPTYRGRYLNQPQHF. V usage is TRBV14 and J usage is TRBJ1-5, with 9 bases aligning to TRBD1. The CDR3 consists of 18 residues. J was trimmed by 3 bases and V by 4 bases; bases with no gene match: 13. Looked up from germline, CDR1 is SGHDN and CDR2 is FVKESK.

V gene TRBV5-1 combines with J gene TRBJ1-3; 9 nucleotides align to TRBD1. The germline V gene has CDR1 SGHRS and CDR2 YFSETQ. CDR3 length equals 16 residues. Losses at the gene ends were 1 base for V and 2 bases for J; bases not matched to a gene: 4. The CDR3, as DNA: TGCGCCAGCAGCTTGCCCGGGACAGGGACTGGAAACACCATATATTTT. Its protein product is CASSLPGTGTGNTIYF.

This clone has a handful of counts. The chain joins TRBV29-1 to TRBJ2-2; 7 positions match TRBD2. The CDR3 is 13 residues long. After removal of 6 bases from V and 3 bases from J, the junction contained 4 bases not matched to a gene. The germline gives CDR1 SQVTM, CDR2 ANQGSEA. The chain's CDR3 is CSVRGYDTGELFF. In DNA, the CDR3 is TGCAGCGTGCGGGGGTATGACACCGGGGAGCTGTTTTTT.